The 21 T cell receptor beta chains in this list originate from one sample, sequenced in a study of shared clonotypes between healthy human individuals. Naive CD8 cells, CD45RO-negative and positively selected for CCR7, excluded terminally differentiated effector memory CD45RA+ cells. Some clones are missing from TCRdb's copy, which holds only in-frame ones; the method was immunoSEQ multiplex PCR. The data show about 2.2 million clones, with 85% to 95% seen just once and roughly 1.8% held by the top ten. The sequenced material came from naive CD8+ T cells from PBMCs. The source is a man aged 18 to 29 in good health. Some clones in this sample may be carry-over from other donors' samples.

The CDR3 region is CASSLAGLNEQFF. CDR3 bases: TGTGCCAGCAGTTTGGCGGGCTTGAATGAGCAGTTCTTC. The rearrangement links TRBV28 to TRBJ2-1; D may be TRBD2 (5 bases). The germline V gene encodes CDR1 MDHEN and CDR2 SYDVKM. V was shortened by 3 bases and J by 7 bases, with 10 bases between the two germline ends. The CDR3 has 13 residues.

This clone was detected once. The rearrangement uses TRBV5-1 and TRBJ2-7, with 8 positions matching TRBD2. The CDR3 contains 16 residues. Germline values: CDR1 SGHRS, CDR2 YFSETQ. V lost 3 bases, J lost 3 bases, and 11 bases stayed unmatched. As DNA, the CDR3 is TGCGCCAGCAGCTCCTCTTCGACTAGCGTCGACTACGAGCAGTACTTC. Protein sequence: CASSSSSTSVDYEQYF.

The chain carries TRBV5-1 and TRBJ1-4, with 8 bases matching TRBD1. The CDR3 is 15 amino acids. The germline gives CDR1 SGHRS, CDR2 YFSETQ. V gave up 0 bases and J gave up 11 bases; unmatched junction bases: 9. The CDR3 DNA reads TGCGCCAGCAGCTTGGCCGGGACAGGAGGCGAGAAACTGTTTTTT. The encoded protein is CASSLAGTGGEKLFF.

This clone was observed a handful of times. The junction departs from the called germline gene at one end, perhaps through a read error. At the DNA level, this CDR3 is encoded by other sequences in the same sample as well. The genes are TRBV14 and TRBJ1-4; D gene ambiguous. In germline, CDR1 is SGHDN, CDR2 FVKESK. The CDR3 extends over 15 amino acids. The CDR3 loop reads CASSQGFATNEKLFF. The DNA of the CDR3 is TGTGCCAGCAGTCAAGGGTTTGCAACTAATGAAAAACTGTTTTTT. Drawing the rest from reference TRBV14 and TRBJ1-4, the complete variable domain is EAGVTQFPSHSVIEKGQTVTLRCDPISGHDNLYWYRRVMGKEIKFLLHFVKESKQDESGMPNNRFLAERTGGTYSTLKVQPAELEDSGVYFCASSQGFATNEKLFFGSGTQLSVL.

This chain links TRBV6-1 with TRBJ1-2, with 7 bases matching TRBD1. Germline V gene lookup returns CDR1 MNHNS and CDR2 SASEGT. CDR3 length equals 15 residues. V dropped 5 bases and J dropped 5; count of bases not matched to a gene: 11. The CDR3 region is CASSSHRQGLYGYTF. The CDR3 DNA reads TGTGCCAGCAGTAGCCATCGACAGGGACTGTATGGCTACACCTTC.

The chain combines TRBV9 with TRBJ2-7; possible D gene TRBD2, 6 bases. CDR1 SGDLS and CDR2 YYNGEE come from the germline V gene. The CDR3 spans 15 residues. V lost 3 bases, J lost 3 bases, and 16 bases lay in between. The CDR3 DNA reads TGTGCCAGCAGCGGAATCGGGACTGGGAGCTACGAGCAGTACTTC. It codes for CASSGIGTGSYEQYF.

The chain couples TRBV5-4 to TRBJ2-5, with D uncertain. Trimming took off 7 bases at V and 1 base at J, with 8 bases between the two ends. Germline assignment: CDR1 SGHNT and CDR2 YYREEE (reference sequence). The CDR3 covers 12 residues. In DNA, the CDR3 is TGTGCCAGCGCCGGAACCCAAGAGACCCAGTACTTC. Its translation: CASAGTQETQYF.

This chain uses TRBV6-5 with TRBJ1-1; 7 positions agree with TRBD1. From germline, CDR1 is MNHEY and CDR2 SVGAGI. CDR3 length: 14 amino acids. Unmatched junction bases numbered 7, after V lost 5 bases and J lost 4 bases. The CDR3: CASSPGTASTEAFF. The CDR3 nucleotides read TGTGCCAGCAGTCCAGGGACAGCCTCCACTGAAGCTTTCTTT.

This rearrangement joins TRBV7-9 to TRBJ2-3, with TRBD2 identical over 7 bases. Germline V gene data show CDR1 as SEHNR and CDR2 as FQNEAQ (reference sequence). J gave up 4 bases and V 5 bases, and 9 bases lay outside the gene matches. This CDR3 spans 15 amino acids. The CDR3 region is CASSPRTGGADTQYF. CDR3 DNA sequence: TGTGCCAGCAGCCCGAGGACGGGGGGAGCAGATACGCAGTATTTT.

V is TRBV27 and J is TRBJ1-1; D gene uncertain. From germline, CDR1 is MNHEY and CDR2 SMNVEV (reference sequence). With 6 bases removed from V and 0 bases from J, the gap between germline ends came to 17 bases. The CDR3 extends over 16 amino acids. Here the CDR3 reads CASSPAWGEMNTEAFF. The CDR3 DNA reads TGTGCCAGCAGCCCAGCCTGGGGTGAGATGAACACTGAAGCTTTCTTT.

V gene TRBV7-9 combines with J gene TRBJ1-1, with TRBD1 matching over 12 bases. Germline V gives CDR1 SEHNR, CDR2 FQNEAQ (reference sequence). This CDR3 has 18 residues. The ends lost 5 bases at V and 0 bases at J; junction bases unmatched: 10. The CDR3 region has the DNA TGTGCCAGCAGCCACCGTCCGGGACAGGGGGCGATGAACACTGAAGCTTTCTTT. It specifies CASSHRPGQGAMNTEAFF.

The J gene is TRBJ2-7, the V gene TRBV7-2; D possibly corresponds to TRBD2 (5 bases). The CDR3 is made up of 16 amino acids. The V gene lost 2 bases and the J gene lost 3 bases, with 17 bases spanning the gap. The V gene's germline CDR1 is SGHTA and CDR2 FQGNSA. In nucleotides, the CDR3 is TGTGCCAGCAGCTTACGACCGGGAACCCCGGGCTACGAGCAGTACTTC. It yields the protein CASSLRPGTPGYEQYF.

The CDR3 coding sequence is TGTGCCAGCAGTTTACCGCGGGAGGCGGTCGGGGAGCTGTTTTTT. This encodes CASSLPREAVGELFF. The chain recombines TRBV28 with TRBJ2-2; 8 nucleotides line up with TRBD2. This CDR3 is built from 15 residues. The V gene's germline CDR1 is MDHEN and CDR2 SYDVKM. The junction had 6 bases not matched to a gene; V was cut back by 2 bases and J by 7 bases.

As DNA, the CDR3 is TGTGCCAGCAGCTTCTCCCGACGAGCGCAGTATTTT. This codes for CASSFSRRAQYF. This chain connects TRBV11-2 to TRBJ2-3; no firm D call. The V and J ends lost 3 bases and 10 bases respectively, with 11 bases between them. This CDR3 has 12 amino acids. The germline V gene encodes CDR1 SGHAT and CDR2 FQNNGV. Filled out from reference TRBV11-2 and TRBJ2-3, the complete variable domain reads EAGVAQSPRYKIIEKRQSVAFWCNPISGHATLYWYQQILGQGPKLLIQFQNNGVVDDSQLPKDRFSAERLKGVDSTLKIQPAKLEDSAVYLCASSFSRRAQYFGPGTRLTVL.

This clone appeared a single time. Other DNA sequences in this specimen translate into the identical CDR3. The chain joins TRBV5-4 to TRBJ2-1; D is unresolved. The CDR3 has 12 residues. V was clipped by 2 bases and J by 6 bases, with 6 bases between them. Germline CDR1 and CDR2: SGHNT and YYREEE (reference sequence). In DNA form, the CDR3 reads TGTGCCAGCAGCTTCGGTTTCAATGAGCAGTTCTTC. This codes for CASSFGFNEQFF.

The chain joins TRBV5-4 to TRBJ2-7, with 7 nucleotides matching TRBD2. The CDR3 is 13 residues long. The V gene end was trimmed by 5 bases and the J gene end by 5 bases; junction bases not matched to a gene: 7. Germline V gives CDR1 SGHNT, CDR2 YYREEE (reference sequence). CDR3 protein: CASRAGSRHEQYF. The CDR3 DNA follows: TGTGCCAGCAGAGCGGGATCTCGTCACGAGCAGTACTTC. The full variable domain, rest sourced from reference TRBV5-4 and TRBJ2-7, is ETGVTQSPTHLIKTRGQQVTLRCSSQSGHNTVSWYQQALGQGPQFIFQYYREEENGRGNFPPRFSGLQFPNYSSELNVNALELDDSALYLCASRAGSRHEQYFGPGTRLTVT.

CDR3 sequence (DNA): TGTGCCAGCAGTTTAACGTCCCTACTTCAAGAGACCCAGTACTTC. This codes for CASSLTSLLQETQYF. The genes are TRBV28 and TRBJ2-5; no firm D call. From germline, CDR1 is MDHEN and CDR2 SYDVKM. Trimming took off 2 bases at V and 2 bases at J, with 12 bases between the two ends. The length of the CDR3 is 15 residues.

V usage is TRBV28 and J usage is TRBJ2-7; a possible D gene is TRBD2 (5 bases). Trimming stripped 3 bases from V and 4 bases from J, with 13 bases between. The CDR3 sequence is 14 residues long. Germline V lookup: CDR1 MDHEN, CDR2 SYDVKM. The CDR3 region is CASSFVGVDYEQYF. DNA of the CDR3: TGTGCCAGCAGTTTCGTGGGAGTGGATTACGAGCAGTACTTC.

The chain links TRBV28 to TRBJ2-1; 9 bases are shared with TRBD2. The CDR3 loop spans 15 amino acids. CDR1 and CDR2 from the germline V gene are MDHEN and SYDVKM. The V segment lost 6 bases and the J segment 4 bases; nucleotides outside the gene matches: 7. CDR3 nucleotides: TGTGCCAGCAGCCCCGGGACTAGCCGTTACAATGAGCAGTTCTTC. This sequence encodes CASSPGTSRYNEQFF.

V and J are TRBV5-1 and TRBJ2-1; possible D gene TRBD1, 5 bases. The CDR3 has 12 amino acids. The ends were cut back, 5 bases at V and 8 bases at J, with 11 bases in the middle. Germline values: CDR1 SGHRS, CDR2 YFSETQ. For the CDR3, the DNA is TGCGCCAGCAGTGACAGTATGGATGAGCAGTTCTTC. Its protein is CASSDSMDEQFF.

This chain links TRBV6-1 with TRBJ2-7; D is uncertain. This CDR3 contains 12 residues. In germline, CDR1 is MNHNS, CDR2 SASEGT. Trimming took off 2 bases at V and 4 bases at J, with 6 bases between the two ends. This CDR3 reads CASSEWEYEQYF. CDR3 in DNA: TGTGCCAGCAGTGAATGGGAATACGAGCAGTACTTC.